These 15 T cell receptor beta chains were sequenced from one sample in a study of STAT5B mutations in CD4+ large granular lymphocyte leukemia (dated by TCRdb to between 2021 and 2024). Libraries were prepared through the immunoSEQ multiplex PCR assay. Held by TCRdb, this immuneACCESS table contains in-frame sequences only and omits some clones. Under half of the omission traces to an unresolved V gene where checked; the cause of the rest is unknown. In all, the sample holds about 48,000 clones, and approximately 70% of those were seen once. The ten top clones hold about 1.5% of the sample. Sequencing input: CD4+ T cells from blood buffy coats. Receptors originate from a human donor in good health.

The rearrangement joins TRBV5-1 to TRBJ2-1; TRBD2 aligns across 9 bases. The CDR3 loop spans 14 amino acids. Trimming took 6 bases from V and 9 from J; bases not matched to a gene: 10. The germline V gene encodes CDR1 SGHRS and CDR2 YFSETQ. CDR3 coding DNA: TGCGCCAGCAACTCCGGGACTAGCAGTGGTGAGCAGTTCTTC. Translating it yields CASNSGTSSGEQFF. The whole variable domain, remainder taken from reference TRBV5-1 and TRBJ2-1, is KAGVTQTPRYLIKTRGQQVTLSCSPISGHRSVSWYQQTPGQGLQFLFEYFSETQRNKGNFPGRFSGRQFSNSRSEMNVSTLELGDSALYLCASNSGTSSGEQFFGPGTRLTVL.

The chain carries TRBV15 and TRBJ2-7; 9 bases align to TRBD1. The CDR3 is 14 amino acids. V lost 3 bases to trimming and J lost 7 bases; unmatched junction nucleotides: 7. Germline V gives CDR1 LNHNV, CDR2 YYDKDF (reference sequence). CDR3 nucleotide sequence: TGTGCCACCAGCAGCGGGGGACAGGGTGGTGAGCAGTACTTC. Translating gives CATSSGGQGGEQYF.

Only a few counts were recorded for this clone. The chain is built from TRBV4-1 and TRBJ1-4, with D unresolved. From germline, CDR1 is MGHRA and CDR2 YSYEKL. Trimming left V 0 bases short and J 0 bases short, with 11 bases between. The CDR3 is made up of 17 amino acids. CDR3 sequence: CASSQERRGTTNEKLFF. The CDR3 coding sequence is TGCGCCAGCAGCCAAGAAAGACGAGGAACAACTAATGAAAAACTGTTTTTT.

V is TRBV5-1 and J is TRBJ2-5; 12 bases align to TRBD1. J lost 5 bases, V lost 6 bases, and 11 bases had no gene match. The CDR3 has 16 amino acids. Germline assignment: CDR1 SGHRS and CDR2 YFSETQ. CDR3 region: CASTLSGTGGSETQYF. Written as DNA, the CDR3 is TGCGCCAGCACCCTTTCCGGGACAGGGGGCTCCGAGACCCAGTACTTC. Full variable domain (missing parts from reference TRBV5-1 and TRBJ2-5): KAGVTQTPRYLIKTRGQQVTLSCSPISGHRSVSWYQQTPGQGLQFLFEYFSETQRNKGNFPGRFSGRQFSNSRSEMNVSTLELGDSALYLCASTLSGTGGSETQYFGPGTRLLVL.

This clone came up once. The chain recombines TRBV19 with TRBJ2-3; 7 nucleotides match TRBD2. The germline V gene encodes CDR1 LNHDA and CDR2 SQIVND (reference sequence). The length of the CDR3 is 12 residues. With V trimmed by 9 bases and J by 2 bases, 2 bases remained unmatched. The chain's CDR3 is CASRDYTDTQYF. For the CDR3, the DNA is TGTGCCAGCCGGGACTACACAGATACGCAGTATTTT.

The CDR3 protein is CAISERGLATDTQYF. CDR3 DNA sequence: TGTGCCATCAGTGAGCGGGGACTAGCAACAGATACGCAGTATTTT. The genes are TRBV10-3 and TRBJ2-3; TRBD2 matches at 9 bases. Germline loops: CDR1 ENHRY, CDR2 SYGVKD. With 2 bases clipped from V and 3 bases from J, the junction kept 3 bases outside the gene matches. CDR3 length equals 15 residues.

This rearrangement joins TRBV7-2 to TRBJ2-3, with D possibly being TRBD1 (5 bases). V lost 2 bases to trimming and J lost 1 base, with 10 bases between them. Germline V gene data show CDR1 as SGHTA and CDR2 as FQGNSA. The CDR3 runs 15 residues. In DNA, the CDR3 is TGTGCCAGCAGCTTATGGGGCAGCCGCACAGATACGCAGTATTTT. Encoded protein: CASSLWGSRTDTQYF.

The chain links TRBV29-1 to TRBJ1-5, with D tentatively TRBD1 (5 bases). Germline V CDR1 and CDR2: SQVTM, ANQGSEA. This CDR3 region has 14 residues. V was cut by 7 bases and J by 0 bases, with 13 bases left in between. CDR3 nucleotide sequence: TGCAGCGCTCAACCGACAGATAGCAATCAGCCCCAGCATTTT. Amino acid sequence: CSAQPTDSNQPQHF.

The chain has TRBV6-5 and TRBJ2-1; D may be TRBD1 (6 bases). V lost 7 bases, J lost 10 bases, and 20 bases lay in between. Per the germline V gene, CDR1 is MNHEY and CDR2 is SVGAGI. This CDR3 has 14 amino acids. The CDR3 nucleotides read TGTGCCAGCACACAAATGCAGGGGTCTCTGGAGCAGTTCTTC. It encodes CASTQMQGSLEQFF.

The chain couples TRBV9 to TRBJ1-4; D remains unclear. This CDR3 has 14 residues. Per germline, CDR1 SGDLS and CDR2 YYNGEE. V was shortened by 0 bases and J by 5 bases, with 8 bases between the two germline ends. The CDR3 here is CASSVAAQNEKLFF. CDR3 in DNA: TGTGCCAGCAGCGTAGCTGCTCAGAATGAAAAACTGTTTTTT. Full variable domain (rest looked up from reference TRBV9 and TRBJ1-4): DSGVTQTPKHLITATGQRVTLRCSPRSGDLSVYWYQQSLDQGLQFLIQYYNGEERAKGNILERFSAQQFPDLHSELNLSSLELGDSALYFCASSVAAQNEKLFFGSGTQLSVL.

The chain carries TRBV6-1 and TRBJ2-5; unclear D gene. In germline, CDR1 is MNHNS, CDR2 SASEGT. This CDR3 has 15 residues. V lost 1 base to trimming and J lost 5 bases, with 14 bases between them. This CDR3 reads CASSEGGTPIETQYF. Written as DNA, the CDR3 is TGTGCCAGCAGTGAAGGTGGAACGCCCATTGAGACCCAGTACTTC.

The chain is built from TRBV15 and TRBJ1-5; 9 positions match TRBD1. After removal of 10 bases from V and 2 bases from J, the junction contained 9 bases not matched to a gene. The CDR3 is made up of 15 amino acids. Germline V gene lookup returns CDR1 LNHNV and CDR2 YYDKDF (reference sequence). CDR3 DNA: TGTGCCAGCTTACAGGGGGCGGCCGGCAATCAGCCCCAGCATTTT. Protein product: CASLQGAAGNQPQHF.

The V gene is TRBV27, the J gene TRBJ1-5; no reliable D call. Trimming pared 6 bases from V and 4 bases from J, leaving 7 bases between. CDR3 length: 12 residues. Germline V gives CDR1 MNHEY, CDR2 SMNVEV (reference sequence). The CDR3 nucleotides read TGTGCCAGCAGGGAAGGGAATCAGCCCCAGCATTTT. It translates to CASREGNQPQHF.

The V call is TRBV28, the J call TRBJ1-6; TRBD1 aligns across 7 bases. The CDR3 spans 17 residues. With V trimmed by 3 bases and J by 6 bases, 11 bases remained unmatched. Germline V gene sequence: CDR1 MDHEN, CDR2 SYDVKM. CDR3 DNA sequence: TGTGCCAGCAGTTTCCCTCCAGGACAGGTGGTTAATTCACCCCTCCACTTT. Encoded protein: CASSFPPGQVVNSPLHF.

This clone was seen only once. The V and J genes are TRBV12-1 and TRBJ2-1. TRBV12-1 is reported as a pseudogene. This CDR3 has 15 amino acids. The DNA for the CDR3 is TGTGCCAGCAGGGATCTCTCATTGCGCTACAATGAGCAGTTCTTC. Amino acid sequence: CASRDLSLRYNEQFF.